This TCR beta chain derives from a study of naive and memory T cell subsets. Findings and limits, study-wide: Possibly reflecting memory cells re-expressing CD45RA, a few larger clonotypes occurred in naive repertoires, especially CD8. Diversity fell and Gini index rose from naive through CM, EM, EMRA.

CMV status came from CD4+ IFNgamma after overnight CMV lysate stimulation. Sequential positive selection took CD4 T cells first, then CD8 T cells. This clonotype was counted many times. Its antigen is unidentified. Trimming stripped 6 bases from V and 1 base from J, with 9 bases between. This CDR3 region has 13 residues. CDR1 is MNHEY and CDR2 is SMNVEV in the germline V gene (reference sequence). An equimolar mix of two oligonucleotides served as the beta constant-region primer for TRBC1 and TRBC2. Four rounds of PCR amplified the ligated cDNA using nested alpha and beta constant-region primers plus SP2. Ligation attached a single-stranded oligonucleotide with a 12-nucleotide UMI and the SP2 primer to the cDNA 3' end. TCRdb processed the UMI-ligation and nested PCR reads anew with MiXCR; each CDR3 protein has one entry. This sample carries 98,000 or so distinct CDR3 sequences, about 14% of them seen once, and the ten largest clones take roughly 2.8%.

Sequenced input: naive CD8+ T cells from blood. The chain combines TRBV27 with TRBJ1-1; D not certain. This sequence originates from a human donor in good health. CDR3 sequence: CASRGSQNTEAFF. The CDR3, as DNA: TGTGCCAGCAGGGGCAGCCAGAACACTGAAGCTTTCTTT.